At least ten counts were recorded for the clone carrying this T cell receptor (beta chain). Its antigen is unidentified. This sample is part of a study of T cells in Graves' hyperthyroidism and ophthalmopathy. Whole-study findings and limits: Ophthalmopathy and stable hyperthyroidism were told apart by a 13 V-J model. Blood also held most thyroid clonotypes expanded beyond 0.001.

The diagnostic basis comprised clinical symptoms, serum thyroxine and TRAb, thyroid ultrasound and orbital computed tomography. Extraction of PBMCs used approximately 10 ml of fresh peripheral blood. Regions amplified from RNA transcripts were the TCR beta CDR3 regions. HTBI primers were used for first-round RT-PCR of the TCR CDR3. TCRdb fed the multiplex PCR reads into MiXCR, producing one record per CDR3 protein. The data show some 510,000 distinct CDR3 sequences, about 20% seen once. Sequenced: blood. The origin of this receptor is a man aged 18 to 29 with Graves' hyperthyroidism.

Written as DNA, the CDR3 is TGTGCCAGCAGTTTGGAATTCGGGGCCCAAGAGACCCAGTACTTC. Protein: CASSLEFGAQETQYF. The chain recombines TRBV28 with TRBJ2-5, with D possibly called TRBD1 or TRBD2 (5 bases each). CDR3 length: 15 residues. The germline gives CDR1 MDHEN, CDR2 SYDVKM. Trimming shortened V by 3 bases and J by 1 base, and 12 bases separated the two germline ends.